This entry describes one TCR beta chain. Its antigen is currently unknown. The data stem from a study of graft-versus-host responses after intestinal transplantation. For the study at large: Recipients obtained multivisceral, liver-intestinal, or isolated intestinal transplants. Findings of the study overall: Investigators detected GvH clones in recipient marrow, with some emerging earlier in ileum or blood.

Profiling relied on immunoSEQ multiplex PCR, and the TCRdb table lists in-frame clones only, not all of them. Of more than 75,000 clones listed, approximately 90% are singletons. CDR3 length: 16 amino acids. V was shortened by 0 bases and J by 4 bases, with 13 bases between the two germline ends. CDR1 is SGDLS and CDR2 is YYNGEE in the germline V gene. Sequenced material: unstimulated CD4+ T cells sorted from spleen or lymph node cells, taken before transplant. The chain uses TRBV9 and TRBJ2-2, with D maybe TRBD2 (6 bases). This clonotype was sampled from a human donor who was the organ donor for an intestinal transplant. The DNA of the CDR3 is TGTGCCAGCAGCGTAGGGGGGGACCGACGCACCGGGGAGCTGTTTTTT. Translation gives CASSVGGDRRTGELFF.